This TCR beta chain was documented in a study of identical twins. Template switching introduced a universal primer site, and the cDNA bore unique molecular identifiers. TCRdb reprocessed the 5' RACE reads via MiXCR and lists one record per CDR3 protein. The sample lists roughly 1.6 million distinct CDR3 sequences; around 29% were seen once. V lost 4 bases and J lost 7; bases outside the gene matches: 10. CDR1 SGHRS and CDR2 YFSETQ come from the germline V gene. The CDR3 runs 14 residues. Input material: cord blood. This TCR derives from a newborn girl in good health. The chain combines TRBV5-1 with TRBJ2-7; 8 bases line up with TRBD1. The CDR3 here is CASSPDRARGEQYF. The DNA of the CDR3 is TGCGCCAGCAGCCCGGACAGGGCCCGGGGAGAGCAGTACTTC.